The present TCR beta chain was sequenced within a study of control samples from healthy donors and cancer patients. Here immunoSEQ multiplex PCR was the method, and the copy in TCRdb shows in-frame clones only, minus some. The table lists some 150,000 clones, under 95% of them singletons. Germline V gives CDR1 SGHDN, CDR2 FVKESK. The V gene end was trimmed by 1 base and the J gene end by 9 bases; junction bases not matched to a gene: 3. The CDR3 contains 15 residues. The chain joins TRBV14 to TRBJ1-6, with 10 bases fitting TRBD1. Sequenced: blood. The TCR originated in a man aged 18 to 30 in good health. CDR3 in DNA: TGTGCCAGCAGCCAAGCGGACAGGGGGATTTCACCCCTCCACTTT. It translates to CASSQADRGISPLHF.